This TCR beta chain was recorded in a study of T-cell memory formation after mild COVID-19. Turning to the study itself: TCR clusters were mostly confined to one donor each. The study's findings and limits: The SARS-CoV-2 specificity of second-wave clones reaching peak at day 37 remained unverified. Later expanders leaned CD4+, whereas clones that contracted between day 15 and 85 were balanced CD4/CD8.

CDR1 and CDR2 from the germline V gene are SGHRS and YFSETQ. The CDR3 has 14 residues. Trimming left V 1 base short and J 3 bases short, with 7 bases between. This clonotype was detected ten times or more. Its target is not known. MiXCR, applied by TCRdb to the 5' RACE reads, yields one record per CDR3 protein. This sample has hundreds of thousands of distinct CDR3 sequences, with approximately 15% found just once. The receptor was isolated from a man between 18 and 35 years old who had mild COVID-19 (a few samples of this study predate the infection). Cell type and time point are not known. The gene calls are TRBV5-1 and TRBJ2-2, with D uncertain. Sequencing was done on a sample of PBMCs or a T cell subset sorted from them (not recorded which). The CDR3 nucleotides are TGCGCCAGCAGCTTGAATATTTACACCGGGGAGCTGTTTTTT. Protein sequence: CASSLNIYTGELFF.